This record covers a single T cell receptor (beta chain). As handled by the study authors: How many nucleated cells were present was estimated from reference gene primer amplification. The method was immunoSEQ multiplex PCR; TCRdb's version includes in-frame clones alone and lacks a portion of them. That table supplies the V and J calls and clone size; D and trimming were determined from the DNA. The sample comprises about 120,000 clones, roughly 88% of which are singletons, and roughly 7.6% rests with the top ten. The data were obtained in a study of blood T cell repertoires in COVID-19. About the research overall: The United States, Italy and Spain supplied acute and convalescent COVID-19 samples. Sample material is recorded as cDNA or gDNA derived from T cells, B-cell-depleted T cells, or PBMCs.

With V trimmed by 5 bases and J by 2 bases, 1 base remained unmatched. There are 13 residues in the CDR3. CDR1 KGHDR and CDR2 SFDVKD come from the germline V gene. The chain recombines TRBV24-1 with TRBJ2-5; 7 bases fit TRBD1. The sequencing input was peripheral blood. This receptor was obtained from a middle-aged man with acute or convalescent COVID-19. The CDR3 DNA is TGTGCCACCAGTGTCAGGGGGCAAGAGACCCAGTACTTC. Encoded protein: CATSVRGQETQYF.